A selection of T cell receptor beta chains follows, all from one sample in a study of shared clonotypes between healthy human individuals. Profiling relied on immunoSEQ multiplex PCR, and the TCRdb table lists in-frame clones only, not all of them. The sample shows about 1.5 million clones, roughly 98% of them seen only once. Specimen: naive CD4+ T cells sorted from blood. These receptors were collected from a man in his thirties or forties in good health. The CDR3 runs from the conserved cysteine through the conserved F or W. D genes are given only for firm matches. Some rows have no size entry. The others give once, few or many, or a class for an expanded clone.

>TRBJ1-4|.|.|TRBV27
TGTGCCAGCGGTCACGAGTATAATGAAAAACTGTTTTTT
CASGHEYNEKLFF
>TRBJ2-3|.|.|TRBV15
TGTGCCACCAGCAGCCGAAGCGGCACAGATACGCAGTATTTT
CATSSRSGTDTQYF
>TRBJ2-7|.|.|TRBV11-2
TGTGCCAGCAGCTCAGGGTCGTACGAGCAGTACTTC
CASSSGSYEQYF
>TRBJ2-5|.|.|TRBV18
TGTGCCAGCTCCCGACAGGCCAGAGGAGTGCTCCAAGAGACCCAGTACTTC
CASSRQARGVLQETQYF
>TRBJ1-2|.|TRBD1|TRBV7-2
TGTGCCAGCAGCTTTGGGACAGTCAACTATGGCTACACCTTC
CASSFGTVNYGYTF
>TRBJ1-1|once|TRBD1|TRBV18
TGTGCCAGCTCACCAAGGACAGGGGAAACTGAAGCTTTCTTT
CASSPRTGETEAFF
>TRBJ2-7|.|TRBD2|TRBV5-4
TGTGCCAGCAGCCTTGCGGGAGGGCAGAACGAGCAGTACTTC
CASSLAGGQNEQYF
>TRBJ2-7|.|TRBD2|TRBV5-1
TGCGCCAGCAGCTTGGTCGTAGCGGGAAACTACGAGCAGTACTTC
CASSLVVAGNYEQYF
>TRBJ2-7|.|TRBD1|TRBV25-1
TGTGCCAGCAACCAAGGACAGGGGTCCTACGAGCAGTACTTC
CASNQGQGSYEQYF
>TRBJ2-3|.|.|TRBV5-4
TGTGCCAGCAGCTTGAAGGGGTCTAGCACAGATACGCAGTATTTT
CASSLKGSSTDTQYF
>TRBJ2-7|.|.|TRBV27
TGTGCCAGCAGTTTACGGATCTCCTACGAGCAGTACTTC
CASSLRISYEQYF
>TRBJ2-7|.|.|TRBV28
TGTGCCAGCACCCTCGCAGCGCCTCTCTACGAGCAGTACTTC
CASTLAAPLYEQYF
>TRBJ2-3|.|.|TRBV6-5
TGTGCCAGCAGTTATGGGCCCCTTAACACAGATACGCAGTATTTT
CASSYGPLNTDTQYF
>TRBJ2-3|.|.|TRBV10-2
TGCGCCAGCAGTGAAGGGTCCGTGCTGTTCGATACGCAGTATTTT
CASSEGSVLFDTQYF
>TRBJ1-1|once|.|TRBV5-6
TGTGCCAGCAGCTTGGCGCTCGGGGTGAGTGAAGCTTTCTTT
CASSLALGVSEAFF
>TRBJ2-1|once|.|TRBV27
TGTGCCAGCAGTTCTCACGTTCCTAGGGAGAAGAACAATGAGCAGTTCTTC
CASSSHVPREKNNEQFF
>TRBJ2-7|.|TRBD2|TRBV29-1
TGCAGCGCTATACTAGCGTTGGGCGAGCAGTACTTC
CSAILALGEQYF
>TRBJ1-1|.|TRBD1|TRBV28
TGTGCCAGCGGCTGGACAGGTGAAGCTTTCTTT
CASGWTGEAFF
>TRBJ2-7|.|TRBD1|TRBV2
TGTGCCAGCAGTTGGGTTCGGACAGGTAGTATCGACGAGCAGTACTTC
CASSWVRTGSIDEQYF
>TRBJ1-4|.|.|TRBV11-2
TGTGCCAGCAGCTTGATGAGACAGACAACTAATGAAAAACTGTTTTTT
CASSLMRQTTNEKLFF
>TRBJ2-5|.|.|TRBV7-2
TGTGCCAGCAGCTTAGTGACAGAGACCCAGTACTTC
CASSLVTETQYF
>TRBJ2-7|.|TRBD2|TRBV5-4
TGTGCCAGCAGCTCCCCGGGCACTAGCGGGAGTTTGGCCGAGCAGTACTTC
CASSSPGTSGSLAEQYF
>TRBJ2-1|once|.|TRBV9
TGTGCCAGCAGAGAAGGACTCTCCGTTTACAATGAGCAGTTCTTC
CASREGLSVYNEQFF
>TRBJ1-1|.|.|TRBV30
TGTGCCTGGAAGACAAGATCGAACACTGAAGCTTTCTTT
CAWKTRSNTEAFF
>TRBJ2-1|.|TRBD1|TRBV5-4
TGTGCCAGCAGCTTGGAACCGACAGGGGGGGCTGGTTGGAAGCAGTTCTTC
CASSLEPTGGAGWKQFF
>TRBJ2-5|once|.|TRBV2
TGTGCCAGCAGTGCAAGAAGGGGCAACCAAGAGACCCAGTACTTC
CASSARRGNQETQYF
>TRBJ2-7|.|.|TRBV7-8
TGTGCCAGCAGCCGACTTGCCCGTAGCGGCTCCTACGAGCAGTACTTC
CASSRLARSGSYEQYF
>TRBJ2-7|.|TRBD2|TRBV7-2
TGTGCCAGCAGCTTATCTGGCGGGCGACTAGCGGTATACGAGCAGTACTTC
CASSLSGGRLAVYEQYF
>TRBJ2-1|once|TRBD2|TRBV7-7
TGTGCTTTGGAGCGGGAGGGGAGAGGGGGTGAGCAGTTCTTC
CALEREGRGGEQFF
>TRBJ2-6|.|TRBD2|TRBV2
TGTGCCAGCAGTGCCAGGACTAGCGGGATTGGGGCCAACGTCCTGACTTTC
CASSARTSGIGANVLTF
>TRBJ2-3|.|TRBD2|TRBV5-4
TGTGCCAGCAGCCCCGCTAGCGGGACGACAGATACGCAGTATTTT
CASSPASGTTDTQYF
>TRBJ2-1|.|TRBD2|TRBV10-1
TGCGCCAGCAGTGAGACAGGCGGGAGGGTATGGAATGAGCAGTTCTTC
CASSETGGRVWNEQFF
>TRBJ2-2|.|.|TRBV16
TGTGCCAGCAGCCAACTTATTTCCGACAGGCTGAGGACCGGGGAGCTGTTTTTT
CASSQLISDRLRTGELFF
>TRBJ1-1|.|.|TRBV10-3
TGTGCCATCAGTGAGGCGGGGGCACCGAGCACTGAAGCTTTCTTT
CAISEAGAPSTEAFF
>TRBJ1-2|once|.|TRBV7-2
TGTGCCAGCAGCTTATTGTCGGGGTATGGCTACACCTTC
CASSLLSGYGYTF
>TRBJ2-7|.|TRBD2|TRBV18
TGTGCCAGCTCACCATGGGTAGCGGGAGCCGACGAGCAGTACTTC
CASSPWVAGADEQYF
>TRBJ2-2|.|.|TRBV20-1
TGCAGTGCCCCCAGGCCCGGGGAGCTGTTTTTT
CSAPRPGELFF
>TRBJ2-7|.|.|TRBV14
TGTGCCAGCAGCCAAAGGCGGGCCGGGTCAGGGCGGCACGAGCAGTACTTC
CASSQRRAGSGRHEQYF
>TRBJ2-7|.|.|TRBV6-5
TGTGCCAGCAGTACCCCGGGACATACCTACGAGCAGTACTTC
CASSTPGHTYEQYF
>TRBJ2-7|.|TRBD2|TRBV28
TGTGCCAGCACCCTCGGTGGGACTAGCTTCCACGAGCAGTACTTC
CASTLGGTSFHEQYF
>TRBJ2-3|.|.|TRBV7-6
TGTGCCAGCAGACTAAAAGGGGGCCGGGGACTAAGCACAGATACGCAGTATTTT
CASRLKGGRGLSTDTQYF
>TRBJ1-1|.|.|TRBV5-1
TGCGCCAGCAGCCGCGACAGCACGGAAGAACGGGCTTTCTTT
CASSRDSTEERAFF
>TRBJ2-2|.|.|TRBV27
TGTGCCAGCAGTTCCTTAGTCGGGGAGCTGTTTTTT
CASSSLVGELFF
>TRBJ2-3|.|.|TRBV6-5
TGTGCCAGCAGGAACGTAGGTACGCAGTATTTT
CASRNVGTQYF
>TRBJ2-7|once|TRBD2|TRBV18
TGTGCCAGCTCACCTCCTAGCGGCAACTACGAGCAGTACTTC
CASSPPSGNYEQYF